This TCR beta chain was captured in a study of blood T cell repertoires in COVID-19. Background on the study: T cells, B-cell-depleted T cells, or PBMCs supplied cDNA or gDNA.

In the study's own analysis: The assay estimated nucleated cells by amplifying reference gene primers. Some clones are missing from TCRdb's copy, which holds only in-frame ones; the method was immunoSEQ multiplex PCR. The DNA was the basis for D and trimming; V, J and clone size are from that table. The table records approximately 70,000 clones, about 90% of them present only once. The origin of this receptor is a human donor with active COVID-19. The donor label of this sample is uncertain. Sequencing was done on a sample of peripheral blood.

The CDR3 region is CATSDPAGYKANVLTF. Here the CDR3 DNA reads TGTGCCACCAGTGACCCAGCAGGGTACAAGGCCAACGTCCTGACTTTC. The chain combines TRBV24-1 with TRBJ2-6, with a weak D call TRBD1 (5 bases). The length of the CDR3 is 16 residues. Trimming cost V 4 bases and J 6 bases, with 15 bases left between them. Germline V gives CDR1 KGHDR, CDR2 SFDVKD.